This T cell receptor beta chain was sequenced for a study of blood T cell repertoires in COVID-19. Study context: Sample material is recorded as cDNA or gDNA derived from T cells, B-cell-depleted T cells, or PBMCs.

The CDR3 is made up of 14 amino acids. The V and J ends lost 4 bases and 8 bases, in that order; junction bases with no gene match: 5. Per germline, CDR1 PRHDT and CDR2 FYEKMQ (reference sequence). Original handling: It was from reference gene primer amplification that nucleated cell counts were estimated. Data came from immunoSEQ multiplex PCR; TCRdb stores just in-frame clones and leaves some out. The D gene and trimming were derived from the DNA, and the V and J assignments and clone size from that table. In the table there are under 80,000 clones, 88% of which are singletons. V and J are TRBV13 and TRBJ1-4, with TRBD1 matching over 9 bases. This clonotype originated in a human donor in a cohort sampled during active COVID-19. Source material: peripheral blood. The CDR3 is CASSSGTGLEKLFF. Here the CDR3 DNA reads TGTGCCAGCAGCTCCGGGACAGGGCTAGAAAAACTGTTTTTT.